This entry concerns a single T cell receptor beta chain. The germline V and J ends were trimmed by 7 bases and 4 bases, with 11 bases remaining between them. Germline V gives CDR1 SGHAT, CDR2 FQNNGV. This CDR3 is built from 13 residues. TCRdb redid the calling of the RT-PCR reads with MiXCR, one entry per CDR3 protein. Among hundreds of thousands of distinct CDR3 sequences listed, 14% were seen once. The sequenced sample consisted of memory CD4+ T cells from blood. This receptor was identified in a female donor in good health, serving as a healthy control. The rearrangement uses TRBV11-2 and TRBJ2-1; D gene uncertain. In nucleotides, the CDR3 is TGTGCCAGCACCATTTTAGGTTACAATGAGCAGTTCTTC. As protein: CASTILGYNEQFF. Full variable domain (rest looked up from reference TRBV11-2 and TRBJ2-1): EAGVAQSPRYKIIEKRQSVAFWCNPISGHATLYWYQQILGQGPKLLIQFQNNGVVDDSQLPKDRFSAERLKGVDSTLKIQPAKLEDSAVYLCASTILGYNEQFFGPGTRLTVL.